The next 2 T cell receptor beta chains were all read from a single sample in a study of T cell repertoires in cytomegalovirus infection. The antigens of these receptors remain unknown. Each CDR3 protein is one row after TCRdb ran MiXCR on the reads. The sample shows around 900,000 distinct CDR3 sequences, around 31% of them seen only once. This specimen consisted of cultured CD8+ T cells from PBMCs, obtained from culture after CMV antigen stimulation. The receptors originated from a human donor in good health (CMV status not recorded). Some clones in this sample may be carry-over from other donors' samples.

This clonotype was seen more than once but under ten times. The chain links TRBV9 to TRBJ1-4, with unresolved D. V lost 0 bases and J 8 bases, leaving 14 bases between the germline ends. The CDR3 loop spans 15 amino acids. Germline CDR1 reads SGDLS; CDR2 reads YYNGEE. In DNA form, the CDR3 reads TGTGCCAGCAGCGTAGGAGGGTTGGAGGACGAAAAACTGTTTTTT. Translating it yields CASSVGGLEDEKLFF.

The genes are TRBV15 and TRBJ2-5, with 8 bases matching TRBD2. Germline V gene data show CDR1 as LNHNV and CDR2 as YYDKDF (reference sequence). J lost 3 bases, V lost 3 bases, and 9 bases had no gene match. The CDR3 has 16 residues. The CDR3 sequence: CATSRDSEAGEETQYF. CDR3 sequence (DNA): TGTGCCACCAGCAGGGATTCAGAAGCGGGGGAAGAGACCCAGTACTTC.